The present entry profiles one T cell receptor beta chain with its context. Other nucleotide sequences from this sample produce the same CDR3. The germline V and J ends were trimmed by 3 bases and 4 bases, with 11 bases remaining between them. The CDR3 has 14 amino acids. The germline CDR1 and CDR2 sequences are KGHSH and LQKENI. The data were produced by immunoSEQ multiplex PCR, yet TCRdb's version contains in-frame clones alone and is incomplete. This table has just under 80,000 clones, approximately 90% appearing once. This entry comes from a study of OX40 agonist ivuxolimab in advanced cancers. Study background: The treatment was a fully human IgG2 OX40 agonist, ivuxolimab. Of mixed ages from about 20 to 90 and averaging approximately 60 years, the group was almost 85% male. Antecedent anti-PD-1, anti-PD-L1 or anti-CTLA-4 therapy was permissible, with 40% having received some.

The sample here was CD4+ or CD8+ T cells sorted from blood, taken in a trial of the OX40 agonist ivuxolimab. The TCR sequence derives from an adult with an advanced solid tumor such as melanoma, head and neck, liver or kidney cancer. The chain uses TRBV18 and TRBJ2-3; TRBD1 might be the D (6 bases). The DNA for the CDR3 is TGTGCCAGCTCACCCAGCTCAGGGGCAGATACGCAGTATTTT. The encoded protein is CASSPSSGADTQYF.